Following are 30 T cell receptor beta chains from one sample sequenced in a study of shared clonotypes between healthy human individuals. Sequencing used immunoSEQ multiplex PCR; TCRdb keeps in-frame clones, though not all of them. The sample has over a million clones; approximately 98.5% are singletons. The sample was naive CD4+ T cells sorted from blood. The subset denotes: CD45RA+ positively selected. All receptors derive from a man younger than 40 in good health.

The chain combines TRBV28 with TRBJ2-2; TRBD1 matches 7 bases. There are 18 residues in the CDR3. The trim removed 1 base at V and 5 bases at J, leaving 13 bases unmatched. Germline CDR1 and CDR2: MDHEN and SYDVKM. CDR3 residues: CASSLFKSGDRLTGELFF. The CDR3 coding sequence is TGTGCCAGCAGTTTATTTAAGTCCGGGGACAGACTGACCGGGGAGCTGTTTTTT.

The chain combines TRBV5-4 with TRBJ2-5; the match to TRBD2 covers 12 bases. With 3 bases clipped from V and 5 bases from J, the junction kept 2 bases outside the gene matches. Germline V gives CDR1 SGHNT, CDR2 YYREEE (reference sequence). The CDR3 runs to 14 residues. CDR3 sequence reads: CASSSTSGSETQYF. In DNA form, the CDR3 reads TGTGCCAGCAGCTCGACTAGCGGGAGCGAGACCCAGTACTTC.

The V and J genes are TRBV4-3 and TRBJ2-7, with 9 bases fitting TRBD1. V lost 4 bases, J lost 3 bases, and 4 bases stayed unmatched. The germline V gene has CDR1 LGHNA and CDR2 YSLEER. The CDR3 sequence is 14 residues long. The CDR3 nucleotides read TGCGCCAGCAGCCGCGGACAGGGGTTCTACGAGCAGTACTTC. It encodes CASSRGQGFYEQYF.

This sequence joins TRBV9 and TRBJ2-3; the D gene is possibly TRBD2 (6 bases). The CDR3 totals 14 residues. Trimming took 3 bases from V and 2 from J, leaving 10 bases between them. The germline gives CDR1 SGDLS, CDR2 YYNGEE. In DNA, the CDR3 is TGTGCCAGCAGCGGGCGGGGCTTCACAGATACGCAGTATTTT. Its translation: CASSGRGFTDTQYF.

This clone was detected only once. The rearrangement links TRBV6-5 to TRBJ1-2, with D uncertain. Germline CDR1 is MNHEY and CDR2 is SVGAGI. The CDR3 is 12 amino acids. The V gene lost 0 bases and the J gene lost 8 bases, with 7 bases spanning the gap. CDR3 region: CASSYSREGYTF. The DNA of the CDR3 is TGTGCCAGCAGTTACTCCCGGGAAGGCTACACCTTC.

The chain uses TRBV28 and TRBJ2-3; D ambiguous. This CDR3 is built from 11 residues. Trimming took 10 bases from V and 4 from J, leaving 9 bases between them. Germline CDR1 and CDR2: MDHEN and SYDVKM. CDR3 DNA sequence: TGTGCCACCCGAGAATCAGATACGCAGTATTTT. Residues: CATRESDTQYF.

The V and J genes are TRBV29-1 and TRBJ2-3, with TRBD1 matching 7 bases. Trimming took 4 bases from V and 2 from J; bases not matched to a gene: 12. The CDR3 contains 16 residues. CDR1 and CDR2 from the germline V gene are SQVTM and ANQGSEA. The CDR3 region is CSVVGTGASATDTQYF. The CDR3 DNA reads TGCAGCGTTGTGGGTACAGGGGCCTCAGCCACAGATACGCAGTATTTT.

This clone came up once. The V gene is TRBV4-3, the J gene TRBJ2-5; weak D call: TRBD1 (5 bases). The CDR3 has 14 amino acids. Looked up from germline, CDR1 is LGHNA and CDR2 is YSLEER. Trimming took 1 base from V and 7 from J, leaving 13 bases between them. The CDR3 reads CASSQGRDSRTQYF. The CDR3 DNA follows: TGCGCCAGCAGCCAAGGCAGGGATAGTAGGACCCAGTACTTC.

The chain uses TRBV25-1 and TRBJ1-1; D gene unclear. V was cut by 1 base and J by 0 bases, with 3 bases left in between. The CDR3 consists of 13 residues. Germline CDR1 is MGHDK and CDR2 is SYGVNS. The CDR3 region is CASSEFLNTEAFF. CDR3 nucleotides: TGTGCCAGCAGTGAATTTCTGAACACTGAAGCTTTCTTT.

The chain recombines TRBV30 with TRBJ1-2, with a tentative D call TRBD1 (5 bases). The V end lost 2 bases, the J end lost 3 bases, and 16 bases lay between the germline ends. This CDR3 region has 15 residues. Germline CDR1 GTSNPN, CDR2 SVGIG (reference sequence). CDR3: CAWSFQPGAHYGYTF. CDR3 DNA sequence: TGTGCCTGGAGTTTCCAACCTGGGGCCCACTATGGCTACACCTTC. Drawing the rest from reference TRBV30 and TRBJ1-2, the complete variable domain is SQTIHQWPATLVQPVGSPLSLECTVEGTSNPNLYWYRQAAGRGLQLLFYSVGIGQISSEVPQNLSASRPQDRQFILSSKKLLLSDSGFYLCAWSFQPGAHYGYTFGSGTRLTVV.

This clone appeared a single time. The chain carries TRBV5-4 and TRBJ2-5; 15 bases align to TRBD2. The CDR3 totals 17 residues. The J segment lost 2 bases and the V segment lost 4 bases, leaving 6 bases of the junction unmatched. Germline V gene sequence: CDR1 SGHNT, CDR2 YYREEE (reference sequence). CDR3 residues: CASSPGTSGRSQETQYF. The CDR3 DNA reads TGTGCCAGCAGCCCGGGGACTAGCGGGAGGAGTCAAGAGACCCAGTACTTC.

The gene calls are TRBV7-3 and TRBJ2-7; perhaps TRBD2 as D (5 bases). CDR1 SGHTA and CDR2 FQGTGA come from the germline V gene. Between the trimmed V and J ends, which lost 5 bases and 5 bases, there was a span of 13 bases. The CDR3 is 13 amino acids. Here the CDR3 DNA reads TGTGCCAGCAGCCAACGGGGATTACACGAGCAGTACTTC. Translation gives CASSQRGLHEQYF.

The V and J genes are TRBV5-1 and TRBJ1-1; 9 bases are a match to TRBD1. From germline, CDR1 is SGHRS and CDR2 YFSETQ. The CDR3 runs to 14 residues. V dropped 3 bases and J dropped 0; count of bases not matched to a gene: 0. The CDR3: CASSWDRVNTEAFF. For the CDR3, the DNA is TGCGCCAGCAGCTGGGACAGGGTGAACACTGAAGCTTTCTTT.

The CDR3 DNA sequence: TGTGCCAGCAGCTTACAAGCGAACACCGGGGAGCTGTTTTTT. Translation gives CASSLQANTGELFF. The chain joins TRBV7-9 to TRBJ2-2; D gene uncertain. The CDR3 runs 14 residues. V was trimmed by 2 bases and J by 0 bases, leaving 4 bases between them. The germline V gene has CDR1 SEHNR and CDR2 FQNEAQ (reference sequence).

The chain combines TRBV6-1 with TRBJ1-2; D is undetermined. V was cut by 6 bases and J by 5 bases, with 10 bases left in between. The CDR3 extends over 12 amino acids. Per the germline V gene, CDR1 is MNHNS and CDR2 is SASEGT. The chain's CDR3 is CASRTDGYGYTF. The CDR3 DNA sequence: TGTGCCAGCAGAACGGACGGATATGGCTACACCTTC.

This sequence joins TRBV18 and TRBJ2-5, with 7 positions matching TRBD1. CDR1 is KGHSH and CDR2 is LQKENI in the germline V gene. Unmatched junction bases numbered 7, after V lost 2 bases and J lost 4 bases. This CDR3 is built from 15 residues. The CDR3 DNA follows: TGTGCCAGCTCACCATCAACAGGGGCCGGAGAGACCCAGTACTTC. This sequence encodes CASSPSTGAGETQYF.

On this clone itself: This sample includes further DNA sequences coding for the same CDR3. The chain is built from TRBV5-1 and TRBJ2-3, with 8 bases that match TRBD1. There are 15 residues in the CDR3. V dropped 4 bases and J dropped 1; count of bases not matched to a gene: 5. Germline V lookup: CDR1 SGHRS, CDR2 YFSETQ. The CDR3 bases are TGCGCCAGCAGCCCACTGACAGGGGGCACAGATACGCAGTATTTT. Translated, it gives CASSPLTGGTDTQYF.

V usage is TRBV29-1 and J usage is TRBJ2-1; D is perhaps TRBD2 (6 bases). This CDR3 region has 14 residues. V was cut by 7 bases and J by 0 bases, with 13 bases left in between. The germline CDR1 and CDR2 sequences are SQVTM and ANQGSEA. The CDR3 DNA reads as TGCAGCGGATGTCGGGGGAGCTCCTACAATGAGCAGTTCTTC. Protein: CSGCRGSSYNEQFF.

This clone occurred once. Written as DNA, the CDR3 is TGTGCCAGCAGTGAAAGGACAGGGGGTCCCTGGGGCTACACCTTC. Translation: CASSERTGGPWGYTF. J is TRBJ1-2 and V is TRBV2; 10 bases are a match to TRBD1. The V segment lost 2 bases and the J segment 8 bases; nucleotides outside the gene matches: 8. CDR3 length: 15 residues. Germline V gene data show CDR1 as SNHLY and CDR2 as FYNNEI.

This chain uses TRBV7-2 with TRBJ2-3, with D perhaps assigned TRBD1 or TRBD2 (6 bases each). CDR3 length equals 13 residues. Germline V lookup: CDR1 SGHTA, CDR2 FQGNSA. V was cut by 5 bases and J by 7 bases, with 13 bases left in between. CDR3 DNA sequence: TGTGCCAGCAGCCCCGGCGGGGACAATACGCAGTATTTT. Translating it yields CASSPGGDNTQYF.

The chain employs TRBV5-1 and TRBJ2-7; maybe TRBD1 (6 bases). The CDR3 loop spans 14 amino acids. The V end was cut by 6 bases, the J end by 0 bases, with 13 bases between. Germline assignment: CDR1 SGHRS and CDR2 YFSETQ. This CDR3 reads CASKTGDLSYEQYF. CDR3 sequence (DNA): TGCGCCAGCAAGACAGGCGACCTCTCCTACGAGCAGTACTTC.

The V gene is TRBV5-5, the J gene TRBJ2-1; no firm D call. Trimming shortened V by 7 bases and J by 7 bases, and 15 bases separated the two germline ends. CDR3 length: 13 amino acids. CDR1 SGHKS and CDR2 YYEKEE come from the germline V gene (reference sequence). CDR3 sequence (DNA): TGTGCCAGCGCCCGGGCCGCTCCTAATGAGCAGTTCTTC. This translates into CASARAAPNEQFF.

The rearrangement joins TRBV13 to TRBJ2-1; 10 positions match TRBD2. The germline gives CDR1 PRHDT, CDR2 FYEKMQ (reference sequence). V gave up 8 bases and J gave up 3 bases; unmatched junction bases: 4. CDR3 length: 14 residues. In DNA form, the CDR3 reads TGTGCCAGCCATTTAGCGGGGGGCTACAATGAGCAGTTCTTC. Encoded protein: CASHLAGGYNEQFF.

The gene calls are TRBV2 and TRBJ1-1; D possibly corresponds to TRBD1 (5 bases). The V gene's germline CDR1 is SNHLY and CDR2 FYNNEI. Between the trimmed V and J ends, which lost 4 bases and 11 bases, there was a span of 20 bases. The CDR3 length is 14 residues. CDR3 in amino acids: CASSAKGAVLRAFF. The DNA for the CDR3 is TGTGCCAGCAGTGCCAAAGGGGCCGTTCTGAGGGCTTTCTTT.

The gene calls are TRBV5-6 and TRBJ1-1; D not resolved. CDR1 SGHDT and CDR2 YYEEEE come from the germline V gene. V lost 1 base, J lost 1 base, and 8 bases lay in between. The CDR3 is made up of 14 amino acids. The CDR3 protein is CASSLYWENTEAFF. In nucleotides, the CDR3 is TGTGCCAGCAGCTTGTATTGGGAGAACACTGAAGCTTTCTTT.

The chain recombines TRBV28 with TRBJ2-7; maybe TRBD2 (7 bases). The V end lost 4 bases, the J end lost 3 bases, and 16 bases lay between the germline ends. The CDR3 is made up of 15 amino acids. CDR1 MDHEN and CDR2 SYDVKM come from the germline V gene. The chain's CDR3 is CASSSRGRGVYEQYF. The CDR3 region has the DNA TGTGCCAGCAGTTCCAGGGGACGGGGGGTCTACGAGCAGTACTTC.

A note on this clone: This CDR3 is also generated by other DNA sequences in the sample. The chain has TRBV7-8 and TRBJ2-5, with D uncertain. CDR3 length: 13 amino acids. Trimming took 3 bases from V and 1 from J, leaving 6 bases between them. Germline CDR1 is SGHVS and CDR2 is FQNEAQ. The DNA for the CDR3 is TGTGCCAGCAGCTTGGATTCCCAAGAGACCCAGTACTTC. Translation: CASSLDSQETQYF.

The chain couples TRBV28 to TRBJ1-5, with D tentatively TRBD1 (6 bases). Trimming shortened V by 4 bases and J by 0 bases, and 16 bases separated the two germline ends. The CDR3 totals 17 residues. The germline gives CDR1 MDHEN, CDR2 SYDVKM. The DNA for the CDR3 is TGTGCCAGCAGTTCACGGCGGGACATAAATAGCAATCAGCCCCAGCATTTT. Translating gives CASSSRRDINSNQPQHF.

The gene calls are TRBV7-9 and TRBJ2-1; a weak D match, TRBD2 (5 bases). The CDR3 spans 16 residues. With 7 bases removed from V and 8 bases from J, the gap between germline ends came to 24 bases. Germline V gene lookup returns CDR1 SEHNR and CDR2 FQNEAQ (reference sequence). The CDR3 region has the DNA TGTGCCAGCACCCTCCGACGCGTGGGAGACGGGGATGAGCAGTTCTTC. Residues: CASTLRRVGDGDEQFF.

A single count supports this clone. The genes are TRBV6-9 and TRBJ2-2; 7 positions match TRBD1. CDR1 is MNHGY and CDR2 is SVAAGI in the germline V gene. V gave up 7 bases and J gave up 7 bases; unmatched junction bases: 6. The CDR3 length is 13 residues. CDR3 nucleotides: TGTGCCAGCACCGACAGGGACGGCGGGGAGCTGTTTTTT. Protein: CASTDRDGGELFF.